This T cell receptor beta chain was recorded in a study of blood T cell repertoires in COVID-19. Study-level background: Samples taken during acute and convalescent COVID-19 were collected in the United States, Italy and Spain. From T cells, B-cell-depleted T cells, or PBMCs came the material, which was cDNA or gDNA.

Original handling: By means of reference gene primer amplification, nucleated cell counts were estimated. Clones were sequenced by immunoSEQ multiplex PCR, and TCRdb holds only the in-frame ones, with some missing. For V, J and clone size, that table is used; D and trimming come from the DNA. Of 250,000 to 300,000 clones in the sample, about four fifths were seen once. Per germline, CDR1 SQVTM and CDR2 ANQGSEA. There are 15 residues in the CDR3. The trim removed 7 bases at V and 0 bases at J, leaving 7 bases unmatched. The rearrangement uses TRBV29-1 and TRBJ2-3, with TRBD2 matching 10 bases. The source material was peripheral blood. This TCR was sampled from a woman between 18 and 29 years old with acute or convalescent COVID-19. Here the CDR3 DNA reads TGCAGCGCCCAACCTAGCGGGAGTAGCACAGATACGCAGTATTTT. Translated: CSAQPSGSSTDTQYF.